These 32 T cell receptor beta chains share one sample of origin, sequenced in a study of blood T cell repertoires in COVID-19. Measured with immunoSEQ multiplex PCR; TCRdb has only the in-frame clones, and not every one. The sample comprises fewer than 250,000 clones, roughly 83% of which are singletons, and around 3.5% rests with the top ten. Sequencing was performed on PBMCs or T cells enriched from blood (not recorded which). Receptors originate from a woman in her twenties or thirties who had recovered from COVID-19.

The chain couples TRBV27 to TRBJ2-7, with TRBD2 matching over 13 bases. Germline loops: CDR1 MNHEY, CDR2 SMNVEV (reference sequence). This CDR3 is built from 17 residues. V shed 9 bases, J shed 7 bases, and the junction held 18 bases outside the gene matches. The CDR3 bases are TGTGCCAGTCAGGGACATTTCGGGACTAGCGGGGTCGGGGAGCAGTACGTC. Amino acid sequence: CASQGHFGTSGVGEQYV.

This chain joins TRBV18 and TRBJ1-4; 8 positions agree with TRBD1. This CDR3 has 15 residues. Germline assignment: CDR1 KGHSH and CDR2 LQKENI. J gave up 7 bases and V 3 bases, and 7 bases lay outside the gene matches. The CDR3 bases are TGTGCCAGCTCACCTTGGACAGGGCTGAGTGAAAAACTGTTTTTT. Its translation is CASSPWTGLSEKLFF. The variable domain in full, with the rest retrieved from reference TRBV18 and TRBJ1-4, is NAGVMQNPRHLVRRRGQEARLRCSPMKGHSHVYWYRQLPEEGLKFMVYLQKENIIDESGMPKERFSAEFPKEGPSILRIQQVVRGDSAAYFCASSPWTGLSEKLFFGSGTQLSVL.

The CDR3 nucleotides read TGTGCCAGCAGTAAGGGGAGGGTTGGAAACACCATATATTTT. This gives the protein CASSKGRVGNTIYF. This chain joins TRBV2 and TRBJ1-3, with D maybe TRBD1 (5 bases). This CDR3 is 14 amino acids long. Trimming pared 5 bases from V and 3 bases from J, leaving 11 bases between. Germline V lookup: CDR1 SNHLY, CDR2 FYNNEI. The whole variable domain, filled in from reference TRBV2 and TRBJ1-3, reads EPEVTQTPSHQVTQMGQEVILRCVPISNHLYFYWYRQILGQKVEFLVSFYNNEISEKSEIFDDQFSVERPDGSNFTLKIRSTKLEDSAMYFCASSKGRVGNTIYFGEGSWLTVV.

This clone was found once. The chain combines TRBV21-1 with TRBJ2-1; the table calls TRBD2, which could not be checked here. TRBV21-1 is flagged as a pseudogene. The CDR3 covers 14 residues. The CDR3 protein is CAILLAGGLHEQFF. CDR3 DNA: TGTGCCATCCTCCTAGCGGGAGGGTTGCATGAGCAGTTCTTC.

The V gene is TRBV4-1, the J gene TRBJ2-5; a weak D match, TRBD1 (6 bases). V lost 1 base to trimming and J lost 2 bases, with 14 bases between them. This CDR3 spans 16 amino acids. Germline lookup yields CDR1 MGHRA and CDR2 YSYEKL. The DNA of the CDR3 is TGCGCCAGCAGCCAAGGGGGGCGGACGTTACAAGAGACCCAGTACTTC. Encoded protein: CASSQGGRTLQETQYF.

J is TRBJ2-5 and V is TRBV7-6; TRBD2 matches at 7 bases. The CDR3 has 15 residues. V lost 5 bases to trimming and J lost 0 bases; unmatched junction nucleotides: 6. CDR1 SGHVS and CDR2 FNYEAQ come from the germline V gene. CDR3 region: CASSPNGGNQETQYF. The CDR3 DNA sequence: TGTGCCAGCAGCCCTAACGGGGGGAACCAAGAGACCCAGTACTTC.

This chain joins TRBV4-1 and TRBJ2-3, with 9 bases that match TRBD1. Germline CDR1 reads MGHRA; CDR2 reads YSYEKL. The length of the CDR3 is 15 residues. J was trimmed by 3 bases and V by 1 base; bases with no gene match: 2. The CDR3 DNA reads as TGCGCCAGCAGCCAAGTGGGACAGGGAACAGATACGCAGTATTTT. Its translation is CASSQVGQGTDTQYF.

The CDR3 nucleotides read TGTGCCAGCAGAACGACCAGGGGACTAGGCTACACCTTC. This gives the protein CASRTTRGLGYTF. The chain employs TRBV12-3 or TRBV12-4 and TRBJ1-2, with a tentative D call TRBD1 (6 bases). Trimming took off 6 bases at V and 8 bases at J, with 16 bases between the two ends. The CDR3 is 13 amino acids.

The chain carries TRBV2 and TRBJ2-7; 10 bases line up with TRBD2. The germline V gene encodes CDR1 SNHLY and CDR2 FYNNEI. The CDR3 consists of 17 residues. V lost 6 bases and J lost 0; bases outside the gene matches: 11. The CDR3, as DNA: TGTGCCAGCAGGGCCGGGGTAGCGGGAGGCCACTCCTACGAGCAGTACTTC. It codes for CASRAGVAGGHSYEQYF.

DNA for the CDR3: TGTGCCAGCAGTGCCTCGGGGGATTCACAAGAGACCCAGTACTTC. This codes for CASSASGDSQETQYF. This chain uses TRBV28 with TRBJ2-5, with a tentative D call TRBD2 (6 bases). Trimming removed 5 bases at V and 2 bases at J, with 15 bases between. This CDR3 is 15 amino acids long. Germline loops: CDR1 MDHEN, CDR2 SYDVKM.

This chain joins TRBV29-1 and TRBJ1-2; TRBD1 matches at 8 bases. Germline CDR1 reads SQVTM; CDR2 reads ANQGSEA. The CDR3 is 12 amino acids. Trimming cost V 7 bases and J 4 bases; bases outside gene matches: 5. The CDR3 loop reads CSEQGEGYGYTF. CDR3 DNA: TGCAGCGAACAGGGGGAGGGCTATGGCTACACCTTC.

The chain couples TRBV5-1 to TRBJ2-1; TRBD2 agrees at 11 bases. After removal of 7 bases from V and 6 bases from J, the junction contained 3 bases not matched to a gene. The CDR3 contains 13 residues. The V gene's germline CDR1 is SGHRS and CDR2 YFSETQ. CDR3 DNA: TGCGCCAGCCGGCTAGCGGGGGGCAATGAGCAGTTCTTC. This codes for CASRLAGGNEQFF.

This clone was observed once. The chain uses TRBV28 and TRBJ1-2, with 7 bases lining up with TRBD1. The CDR3 is 14 amino acids. Germline V lookup: CDR1 MDHEN, CDR2 SYDVKM. Germline trimming cut 7 bases from V and 2 bases from J; bases unmatched to any gene: 7. The CDR3 DNA sequence: TGTGCCAGCAATCCTCCGACAGGGAACTATGGCTACACCTTC. Protein product: CASNPPTGNYGYTF.

V usage is TRBV27 and J usage is TRBJ2-7, with 9 bases matching TRBD2. Germline values: CDR1 MNHEY, CDR2 SMNVEV (reference sequence). The CDR3 runs 15 residues. The V gene end was trimmed by 8 bases and the J gene end by 6 bases; junction bases not matched to a gene: 14. CDR3 DNA sequence: TGTGCCAGCTCCCCGGGGGGGACTAGCTTCTCCGAGCAGTACGTC. Amino acids: CASSPGGTSFSEQYV.

This clone was recorded only once. The chain couples TRBV7-6 to TRBJ2-2; 8 bases line up with TRBD2. The CDR3 length is 14 residues. The germline gives CDR1 SGHVS, CDR2 FNYEAQ. The ends lost 1 base at V and 5 bases at J; junction bases unmatched: 0. The CDR3 region is CASSLVAGTGELFF. CDR3 DNA: TGTGCCAGCAGCTTAGTAGCGGGGACCGGGGAGCTGTTTTTT. The full variable domain, completed using reference TRBV7-6 and TRBJ2-2, is GAGVSQSPRYKVTKRGQDVALRCDPISGHVSLYWYRQALGQGPEFLTYFNYEAQQDKSGLPNDRFSAERPEGSISTLTIQRTEQRDSAMYRCASSLVAGTGELFFGEGSRLTVL.

The V gene is TRBV10-1, the J gene TRBJ2-3, with 12 bases identical to TRBD2. Germline V gene data show CDR1 as WNHNN and CDR2 as SYGVQD (reference sequence). The V and J ends lost 8 bases and 4 bases, in that order; junction bases with no gene match: 10. The CDR3 contains 16 residues. DNA for the CDR3: TGCGCCAGCCCCGAGACTAGCGGGAGAGGGGCAGATACGCAGTATTTT. Translation: CASPETSGRGADTQYF.

The genes are TRBV5-1 and TRBJ1-2; D unresolved. V was trimmed by 2 bases and J by 4 bases, leaving 12 bases between them. There are 14 residues in the CDR3. Germline loops: CDR1 SGHRS, CDR2 YFSETQ. This CDR3 reads CASSFDRDPYGYTF. CDR3 coding DNA: TGCGCCAGCAGCTTTGATAGAGATCCCTATGGCTACACCTTC.

The J gene is TRBJ2-3, the V gene TRBV18; D is possibly TRBD1 (5 bases). CDR3 length: 16 amino acids. Germline values: CDR1 KGHSH, CDR2 LQKENI. The V end was cut by 2 bases, the J end by 6 bases, with 18 bases between. Written as DNA, the CDR3 is TGTGCCAGCTCACCAGAGGTGATAGGGGATAGGGATACGCAGTATTTT. Amino acid sequence: CASSPEVIGDRDTQYF. Full variable domain (rest looked up from reference TRBV18 and TRBJ2-3): NAGVMQNPRHLVRRRGQEARLRCSPMKGHSHVYWYRQLPEEGLKFMVYLQKENIIDESGMPKERFSAEFPKEGPSILRIQQVVRGDSAAYFCASSPEVIGDRDTQYFGPGTRLTVL.

The genes are TRBV5-8 and TRBJ2-3, with D perhaps TRBD2 (6 bases). This CDR3 has 15 amino acids. With 4 bases removed from V and 5 bases from J, the gap between germline ends came to 17 bases. Germline CDR1 reads SGHTS; CDR2 reads YDEGEE. CDR3 bases: TGTGCCAGCAGCCGGGGACTCATTGGGGTAGATACGCAGTATTTT. Translated, it gives CASSRGLIGVDTQYF.

At least ten counts were recorded for this clone. The chain uses TRBV5-1 and TRBJ2-2; 7 bases are shared with TRBD1. Germline V gene lookup returns CDR1 SGHRS and CDR2 YFSETQ. With 3 bases clipped from V and 5 bases from J, the junction kept 4 bases outside the gene matches. This CDR3 region has 14 residues. This CDR3 is CASSSWTGTGELFF. The DNA for the CDR3 is TGCGCCAGCAGCTCCTGGACAGGAACCGGGGAGCTGTTTTTT.

V gene TRBV6-5 combines with J gene TRBJ1-2; maybe TRBD1 (6 bases). Germline CDR1 MNHEY, CDR2 SVGAGI. This CDR3 region has 15 residues. Trimming removed 6 bases at V and 2 bases at J, with 16 bases between. The CDR3 DNA sequence: TGTGCCAGCAGCCTCGGGGGGCCCCAGAACTATGGCTACACCTTC. It yields the protein CASSLGGPQNYGYTF.

V usage is TRBV10-3 and J usage is TRBJ1-3, with D maybe TRBD1 (5 bases). Trimming left V 3 bases short and J 0 bases short, with 9 bases between. The germline V gene has CDR1 ENHRY and CDR2 SYGVKD. The CDR3 extends over 15 amino acids. The CDR3 DNA sequence: TGTGCCATCAGTGACAGGGCGAGCTCTGGAAACACCATATATTTT. Its protein product is CAISDRASSGNTIYF.

This chain connects TRBV15 to TRBJ2-1; 7 positions match TRBD2. The CDR3 loop spans 15 amino acids. After removal of 3 bases from V and 10 bases from J, the junction contained 12 bases not matched to a gene. In germline, CDR1 is LNHNV, CDR2 YYDKDF (reference sequence). CDR3 nucleotides: TGTGCCACCAGCAGGGGGCGGGAGAATACGCGGGAGCAGTTCTTC. This translates into CATSRGRENTREQFF.

This clone came up once. This chain's CDR3 is CASSLEGPTDTQYF. CDR3 DNA sequence: TGTGCCAGCAGTTTGGAGGGACCCACAGATACGCAGTATTTT. The rearrangement joins TRBV28 to TRBJ2-3; D might be TRBD2 (6 bases). Deletions cut 3 bases from V and 2 bases from J, with 9 bases between. The CDR3 has 14 residues. In germline, CDR1 is MDHEN, CDR2 SYDVKM.

V gene TRBV5-4 combines with J gene TRBJ1-1; TRBD1 agrees at 11 bases. V was pared by 4 bases and J by 4 bases, with 6 bases of the junction left unmatched. Germline V gene lookup returns CDR1 SGHNT and CDR2 YYREEE (reference sequence). The CDR3 totals 15 residues. This chain's CDR3 is CASSRLGTGGTEAFF. CDR3 bases: TGTGCCAGCAGCCGATTAGGGACAGGGGGCACTGAAGCTTTCTTT.

The rearrangement joins TRBV10-3 to TRBJ1-5; TRBD1 aligns across 8 bases. The CDR3 has 14 residues. Germline CDR1 is ENHRY and CDR2 is SYGVKD. V shed 2 bases, J shed 7 bases, and the junction held 4 bases outside the gene matches. The CDR3 DNA reads TGTGCCATCAGTGAGGGACAGGGCCCACAGCCCCAGCATTTT. Amino acid sequence: CAISEGQGPQPQHF.

A few counts support this clone. This chain links TRBV7-2 with TRBJ1-6, with TRBD1 as a possible D gene (5 bases). CDR1 and CDR2 from the germline V gene are SGHTA and FQGNSA. V shed 0 bases and J shed 9 bases, with 12 bases lying between them. The CDR3 runs to 15 residues. The DNA of the CDR3 is TGTGCCAGCAGCTTAGCGGGGAGGGGTGGTTCACCCCTCCACTTT. Translating it yields CASSLAGRGGSPLHF.

This CDR3 is CASSFGLDEQFF. In DNA form, the CDR3 reads TGTGCCAGCAGCTTCGGACTCGACGAGCAGTTCTTC. V usage is TRBV5-4 and J usage is TRBJ2-1; possibly TRBD2 for D (5 bases). Per the germline V gene, CDR1 is SGHNT and CDR2 is YYREEE (reference sequence). V shed 2 bases and J shed 10 bases, with 10 bases lying between them. The CDR3 has 12 residues. The variable domain in full, with the rest retrieved from reference TRBV5-4 and TRBJ2-1, is ETGVTQSPTHLIKTRGQQVTLRCSSQSGHNTVSWYQQALGQGPQFIFQYYREEENGRGNFPPRFSGLQFPNYSSELNVNALELDDSALYLCASSFGLDEQFFGPGTRLTVL.

The chain carries TRBV4-1 and TRBJ2-7, with 14 bases lining up with TRBD2. CDR3 length: 16 amino acids. The germline gives CDR1 MGHRA, CDR2 YSYEKL. J gave up 4 bases and V 1 base, and 3 bases lay outside the gene matches. As DNA, the CDR3 is TGCGCCAGCAGCCAAGGGGGACTAGCGGGAGAGTACGAGCAGTACTTC. It encodes CASSQGGLAGEYEQYF.

In this sample, this clone turned up many times. The CDR3 sequence is CASSPLQGYGYTF. For the CDR3, the DNA is TGTGCCAGCAGCCCTCTCCAGGGGTATGGCTACACCTTC. The gene calls are TRBV5-4 and TRBJ1-2; tentatively, D is TRBD1 (6 bases). V was pared by 4 bases and J by 5 bases, with 12 bases between. Looked up from germline, CDR1 is SGHNT and CDR2 is YYREEE (reference sequence). This CDR3 has 13 residues.

There are a few counts of this clone. The DNA for the CDR3 is TGTGCCAGCTCACCTAGCGCGAACACCGGGGAGCTGTTTTTT. This gives the protein CASSPSANTGELFF. The rearrangement uses TRBV18 and TRBJ2-2, with D possibly matching TRBD2 (5 bases). V lost 3 bases and J lost 0, with 5 bases in between. This CDR3 comprises 14 residues. Germline V gene lookup returns CDR1 KGHSH and CDR2 LQKENI.

The chain uses TRBV9 and TRBJ2-1; 10 bases are shared with TRBD2. The CDR3 covers 17 residues. The V gene's germline CDR1 is SGDLS and CDR2 YYNGEE. J gave up 9 bases and V 0 bases, and 12 bases lay outside the gene matches. The CDR3 here is CASSVEPSGSMAGEQFF. The CDR3 region has the DNA TGTGCCAGCAGCGTAGAGCCTAGCGGGAGTATGGCAGGTGAGCAGTTCTTC.